Sequencing of this T cell receptor beta chain was carried out in a study of CD8 T cells in Susac syndrome. Overall study context: Patients with Susac syndrome who were sequenced included more than 5 with active disease and 8 or 9 in remission. Study outcomes and limitations: A relatively small number of individuals underwent TCR sequencing and HLA analysis. In total CD8+ repertoires, approximately 15 Susac-specific public clones were found, and several in CD8+ TEMRA repertoires.

The CDR3 contains 12 residues. Germline CDR1 is MNHEY and CDR2 is SMNVEV (reference sequence). Deletions cut 2 bases from V and 6 bases from J, with 5 bases between. About this clonotype: Its antigen is unknown.

Reverse transcription used roughly 0.45 to 1 ug RNA and random hexamers. TCRdb independently ran MiXCR on the immunoSEQ multiplex PCR reads; one entry per CDR3 protein. The repertoire holds around 80,000 distinct CDR3 sequences, around 94% seen once, with 0.52% in the top ten. This rearrangement joins TRBV27 to TRBJ2-1; D is unresolved. Input material: CD8+ T cells from PBMCs. The sequence came from a human donor with Susac syndrome. The CDR3, as DNA: TGTGCCAGCAGTTTACGGTCCAATGAGCAGTTCTTC. Its translation is CASSLRSNEQFF.